The rows below give T cell receptor beta chains drawn from one sample of a study of cytomegalovirus exposure and HLA in healthy donors. Generated by immunoSEQ multiplex PCR, the TCRdb table keeps only in-frame clones and is missing some. The sample lists around 300,000 clones, about 86% occurring once. The sample was PBMCs. The receptors shown here come from a woman between 18 and 29 years old in good health and CMV-seronegative. Both conserved end residues are part of each CDR3. A D gene is named only where the DNA matches it firmly. Some rows mark clone size as missing; the rest say once, few, many or name a class of expanded clone.

CDR3 length	J gene	V gene	clone size	D gene	CDR3 protein	CDR3 DNA
12	TRBJ1-4	TRBV28	NA	NA	CASSFPGEKLFF	TGTGCCAGCAGTTTTCCGGGGGAAAAACTGTTTTTT
15	TRBJ1-2	TRBV11-2	NA	TRBD1	CASSGGTGANYGYTF	TGTGCCAGCAGCGGGGGGACAGGAGCTAACTATGGCTACACCTTC
16	TRBJ2-3	TRBV19	NA	TRBD2	CASSMSSGLGTDTQYF	TGTGCCAGTAGTATGTCTAGCGGCCTTGGCACAGATACGCAGTATTTT
13	TRBJ1-2	TRBV10-3	NA	NA	CAISEVGRRGYTF	TGTGCCATCAGTGAGGTCGGCAGGCGAGGCTACACCTTC
13	TRBJ1-2	TRBV5-4	NA	NA	CASSLFTVYGYTF	TGTGCCAGCAGCTTGTTTACGGTCTATGGCTACACCTTC
19	TRBJ2-2	TRBV4-1	NA	TRBD1	CASSGSRDRPLMGVGELFF	TGCGCCAGCAGCGGATCCCGGGACAGGCCCCTAATGGGGGTCGGGGAGCTGTTTTTT
16	TRBJ2-6	TRBV4-3	NA	TRBD1	CASSARTGDGANVLTF	TGCGCCAGCAGCGCCCGGACAGGGGACGGGGCCAACGTCCTGACTTTC
15	TRBJ2-1	TRBV30	once	NA	CAWSPPGELYNEQFF	TGTGCCTGGAGTCCCCCCGGGGAGCTTTACAATGAGCAGTTCTTC
11	TRBJ2-3	TRBV4-3	NA	NA	CASPFRDTQYF	TGCGCCAGCCCCTTTCGGGATACGCAGTATTTT
13	TRBJ1-2	TRBV7-9	few	NA	CASSLGGPYGYTF	TGTGCCAGCAGCTTAGGAGGGCCCTATGGCTACACCTTC
14	TRBJ1-4	TRBV5-1	NA	NA	CASSLQVSAEKLFF	TGCGCCAGCAGCTTGCAGGTTTCGGCGGAAAAACTGTTTTTT
15	TRBJ2-7	TRBV27	NA	TRBD2	CASSLLGAGGEEQYF	TGTGCCAGCAGTTTATTAGGAGCGGGAGGGGAGGAGCAGTACTTC
11	TRBJ1-1	TRBV18	once	NA	CASSPADKAFF	TGTGCCAGCTCACCAGCAGATAAAGCTTTCTTT
13	TRBJ2-5	TRBV5-1	NA	NA	CASRSTVIETQYF	TGCGCCAGCAGATCGACAGTAATAGAGACCCAGTACTTC
12	TRBJ2-3	TRBV28	NA	NA	CASSLPADTQYF	TGTGCCAGCAGTTTGCCGGCAGATACGCAGTATTTT
13	TRBJ1-4	TRBV7-2	NA	NA	CASSSNSRVQLFF	TGTGCCAGCAGCTCGAACTCCAGGGTCCAACTGTTTTTT
13	TRBJ1-2	TRBV19	NA	NA	CASSIMQGSGYTF	TGTGCCAGTAGTATAATGCAGGGGAGTGGCTACACCTTC
16	TRBJ1-4	TRBV4-1	NA	NA	CASSQGQFATNEKLFF	TGCGCCAGCAGCCAAGGACAGTTTGCAACTAATGAAAAACTGTTTTTT
13	TRBJ2-7	TRBV6-6	NA	NA	CAVSKSFLYEQYF	TGTGCCGTCTCGAAGAGTTTCCTCTACGAGCAGTACTTC
14	TRBJ1-4	TRBV28	NA	TRBD1	CASRPGTGVEKLFF	TGTGCCAGCAGGCCCGGGACAGGGGTAGAAAAACTGTTTTTT
16	TRBJ2-7	TRBV4-3	NA	TRBD2	CASSQDWEGLPYEQYF	TGCGCCAGCAGCCAAGATTGGGAGGGCTTACCCTACGAGCAGTACTTC
12	TRBJ2-7	TRBV28	NA	NA	CASSFLGDEQYF	TGTGCCAGCAGTTTCCTGGGCGACGAGCAGTACTTC
13	TRBJ1-2	TRBV4-1	few	NA	CASSQERDYGYTF	TGCGCCAGCAGCCAAGAGCGAGACTATGGCTACACCTTC
17	TRBJ2-5	TRBV7-6	few	TRBD1	CASSPIRQGIFQETQYF	TGTGCCAGCAGCCCTATTAGACAGGGTATTTTCCAAGAGACCCAGTACTTC
14	TRBJ2-2	TRBV13	NA	NA	CASKRSGVTGELFF	TGTGCCAGCAAGCGGTCAGGGGTCACCGGGGAGCTGTTTTTT
16	TRBJ1-5	TRBV28	NA	NA	CASRARGRGSNQPQHF	TGTGCCAGCAGGGCGCGGGGGCGGGGTAGCAATCAGCCCCAGCATTTT
11	TRBJ1-2	TRBV30	NA	NA	CAWRRGGGYTF	TGTGCCTGGAGGCGTGGGGGGGGCTACACCTTC
14	TRBJ1-3	TRBV30	NA	NA	CAWRWSTSGNTIYF	TGTGCCTGGAGATGGAGTACCTCTGGAAACACCATATATTTT
15	TRBJ2-5	TRBV9	NA	NA	CASSVEGLARETQYF	TGTGCCAGCAGCGTAGAAGGGCTAGCTCGGGAGACCCAGTACTTC
16	TRBJ2-1	TRBV7-3	NA	TRBD1	CASSSSGTGTYNEQFF	TGTGCCAGCAGCTCTTCCGGGACAGGGACCTACAATGAGCAGTTCTTC
14	TRBJ1-1	TRBV7-2	NA	TRBD1	CASSLWTGNTEAFF	TGTGCCAGCAGCCTATGGACAGGGAACACTGAAGCTTTCTTT
15	TRBJ1-5	TRBV19	NA	NA	CASSIGQVGNQPQHF	TGTGCCAGTAGTATAGGGCAGGTGGGCAATCAGCCCCAGCATTTT
18	TRBJ2-1	TRBV6-1	NA	TRBD1	CASSESRDRARSYNEQFF	TGTGCCAGCAGTGAGTCCCGGGACAGGGCACGGTCCTACAATGAGCAGTTCTTC
13	TRBJ2-7	TRBV29-1	NA	NA	CSAGEDGPYEQYF	TGCAGCGCCGGGGAGGACGGACCCTACGAGCAGTACTTC
14	TRBJ1-2	TRBV30	NA	TRBD1	CAWSNRDRGFGYTF	TGTGCCTGGAGCAACCGGGACAGGGGCTTTGGCTACACCTTC
12	TRBJ1-1	TRBV30	NA	NA	CACQVGGPEAFF	TGTGCCTGCCAGGTAGGAGGCCCCGAAGCTTTCTTT
18	TRBJ1-2	TRBV7-9	NA	TRBD1	CASSLGTGGRGPNYGYTF	TGTGCCAGCAGCTTGGGGACAGGGGGCAGAGGGCCTAACTATGGCTACACCTTC
14	TRBJ1-2	TRBV2	NA	TRBD1	CASKGQGKNYGYTF	TGTGCCAGCAAGGGACAGGGGAAGAACTATGGCTACACCTTC
14	TRBJ2-7	TRBV6-1	NA	TRBD2	CASLGLAVFYEQYF	TGTGCCAGCCTGGGACTAGCCGTTTTCTACGAGCAGTACTTC
15	TRBJ2-1	TRBV30	NA	NA	CAWSVGGADYNEQFF	TGTGCCTGGAGTGTAGGGGGGGCGGATTACAATGAGCAGTTCTTC
13	TRBJ2-5	TRBV11-3	NA	NA	CASSLVQGDTQYF	TGTGCCAGCAGCTTAGTCCAGGGTGATACCCAGTACTTC
17	TRBJ2-5	TRBV10-1	NA	TRBD2	CARLLRLAGPNKETQYF	TGCGCCAGATTGCTTCGGCTAGCGGGGCCAAACAAAGAGACCCAGTACTTC
13	TRBJ1-6	TRBV5-6	NA	TRBD1	CASGRDRDSPLHF	TGTGCCAGCGGCCGGGACAGAGATTCACCCCTCCACTTT
15	TRBJ1-1	TRBV5-4	NA	NA	CASSPTAGANTEAFF	TGTGCCAGCAGCCCAACTGCGGGGGCCAACACTGAAGCTTTCTTT
15	TRBJ1-5	TRBV5-6	NA	NA	CASSYGTGNNQPQHF	TGTGCCAGCAGCTACGGAACAGGGAACAATCAGCCCCAGCATTTT
14	TRBJ2-7	TRBV7-2	once	TRBD1	CASSFRDSTYEQYF	TGTGCCAGCAGCTTCCGGGACAGCACCTACGAGCAGTACTTC
14	TRBJ2-7	TRBV6-5	NA	TRBD1	CASSLGQVGYEQYF	TGTGCCAGCAGCCTCGGACAGGTCGGATACGAGCAGTACTTC
13	TRBJ1-5	TRBV30	NA	NA	CAWTRAEGQPQHF	TGTGCCTGGACAAGGGCGGAGGGTCAGCCCCAGCATTTT
13	TRBJ2-5	TRBV5-1	few	TRBD2	CASSLGLAGAVNF	TGCGCCAGCAGCCTCGGACTAGCGGGGGCGGTGAACTTC
17	TRBJ2-2	TRBV5-1	NA	TRBD1	CASSLGDRPGQGRELFF	TGCGCCAGCAGCTTGGGAGATAGACCGGGACAGGGGCGGGAGCTGTTTTTT
14	TRBJ1-5	TRBV6-5	NA	TRBD1	CASRQQGADQPQHF	TGTGCCAGCAGGCAACAGGGGGCAGATCAGCCCCAGCATTTT